The present T cell receptor (beta chain) was sequenced within a study of shared clonotypes between healthy human individuals. On the study more broadly: Donor ages ranged 18 to 49 years: a couple of women, a few men.

Every immunoSEQ plate was one replicate of a subset's evenly spread DNA. Profiling relied on immunoSEQ multiplex PCR, and the TCRdb table lists in-frame clones only, not all of them. Of around 200,000 clones in the sample, approximately 61% were seen once. Sequencing was done on a sample of memory CD4+ T cells sorted from blood. Subset given: CD45RA-negative fraction. The sequence derives from a man aged 25 to 40 in good health.

This CDR3 reads CASKITSGHYNEQFF. CDR3 in DNA: TGTGCCAGTAAAATTACTAGCGGGCACTACAATGAGCAGTTCTTC. The chain recombines TRBV19 with TRBJ2-1; 9 positions match TRBD2. The CDR3 length is 15 residues. Germline CDR1 is LNHDA and CDR2 is SQIVND (reference sequence). V shed 7 bases and J 3 bases; nucleotides not matched to a gene: 7.